The source of this T cell receptor beta chain is a study of T cells in localized non-small cell lung cancer. This clone showed up just once. Its antigen is currently unknown. Points from the study as a whole: The study linked higher blood T cell density to longer overall survival. Uninvolved adjacent lung, not tumor, had the highest T cell clonality. Researchers found a median approximately 55 of the top 100 tumor clones in adjacent lung.

The germline CDR1 and CDR2 sequences are SGHAT and FQNNGV. This CDR3 is built from 15 residues. The V gene lost 1 base and the J gene lost 3 bases, with 7 bases spanning the gap. Using immunoSEQ multiplex PCR, the repertoire was profiled, and TCRdb retains in-frame clones only, with some absent. In the table there are tens of thousands of clones, 87% of which are singletons. The receptor's source is a woman aged 40-69 years with stage I lung adenocarcinoma. The chain is built from TRBV11-2 and TRBJ1-6; tentatively, D is TRBD1 (5 bases). The sequencing used peripheral blood, collected before any cancer treatment. As DNA, the CDR3 is TGTGCCAGCAGCTTAGCAGGGAACTATAATTCACCCCTCCACTTT. This gives the protein CASSLAGNYNSPLHF.